The T cell receptor (beta chain) under discussion was sequenced for a study of T-cell reconstitution after alpha-beta-depleted transplantation in children. CDR1 is SGHRS and CDR2 is YFSETQ in the germline V gene. V shed 4 bases and J shed 4 bases, with 7 bases lying between them. The CDR3 runs 12 residues. The sample holds a few counts of this clonotype. Unique molecular identifiers were incorporated into the prepared TCRbeta library. Via MiXCR, TCRdb re-called the PCR reads, giving one row per CDR3 protein. The sample yields 200,000 to 300,000 distinct CDR3 sequences, more than 10% seen once. The clonotype originates from a human donor who donated a stem cell graft to a child with acute lymphoblastic leukemia. Here the sequenced sample was PBMCs from the stem cell graft donor, taken from the stem cell graft. The chain has TRBV5-1 and TRBJ2-3; D not resolved. Here the CDR3 reads CASSTHSDTQYF. CDR3 nucleotides: TGCGCCAGCAGCACCCACTCAGATACGCAGTATTTT.